The 17 T cell receptor beta chains below all came from one sample that was sequenced in a study of blood T cell repertoires in COVID-19. Here immunoSEQ multiplex PCR was the method, and the copy in TCRdb shows in-frame clones only, minus some. This table holds a few hundred thousand clones, less than 85% found once. The specimen sequenced was peripheral blood. These receptors all stem from a woman under 30 with acute or convalescent COVID-19.

The chain combines TRBV2 with TRBJ2-1; TRBD2 aligns across 9 bases. The junction had 14 bases not matched to a gene; V was cut back by 8 bases and J by 0 bases. The CDR3 sequence is 18 residues long. Looked up from germline, CDR1 is SNHLY and CDR2 is FYNNEI. The CDR3 region has the DNA TGTGCCAGCGGCCCTCAGCGGGGGGACCAGAGCTCCTACAATGAGCAGTTCTTC. Translated, it gives CASGPQRGDQSSYNEQFF.

The chain links TRBV15 to TRBJ2-7; weak D call: TRBD1 (6 bases). The CDR3 is 14 residues long. Germline V gives CDR1 LNHNV, CDR2 YYDKDF (reference sequence). V was pared by 4 bases and J by 3 bases, with 13 bases between. The CDR3 nucleotides are TGTGCCACCAGCACCCGACAGGCGTTCTACGAGCAGTACTTC. This translates into CATSTRQAFYEQYF.

The chain uses TRBV27 and TRBJ1-6; tentatively, D is TRBD1 (6 bases). V was cut by 8 bases and J by 6 bases, with 11 bases left in between. The CDR3 runs to 13 residues. Germline lookup yields CDR1 MNHEY and CDR2 SMNVEV (reference sequence). For the CDR3, the DNA is TGTGCCAGCGGGGGCCGGGGTAATTCACCCCTCCACTTT. Residues: CASGGRGNSPLHF.

V is TRBV4-1 and J is TRBJ1-1, with D perhaps matching TRBD1 (6 bases). This CDR3 contains 15 residues. CDR1 and CDR2 from the germline V gene are MGHRA and YSYEKL. Trimming left V 0 bases short and J 5 bases short, with 13 bases between. The CDR3 spells CASSQEQGFRTEAFF. Written as DNA, the CDR3 is TGCGCCAGCAGCCAAGAGCAGGGGTTTAGGACTGAAGCTTTCTTT.

The rearrangement uses TRBV6-5 and TRBJ2-1; TRBD2 is a possible D gene (5 bases). This CDR3 is built from 13 residues. V was cut by 0 bases and J by 6 bases, with 6 bases left in between. Germline CDR1 is MNHEY and CDR2 is SVGAGI. The CDR3 protein is CASSYSGSNEQFF. The CDR3 nucleotides read TGTGCCAGCAGTTACTCAGGGAGCAATGAGCAGTTCTTC.

The chain recombines TRBV6-5 with TRBJ2-2, with unresolved D. The germline CDR1 and CDR2 sequences are MNHEY and SVGAGI. The CDR3 totals 14 residues. Trimming removed 2 bases from V and 2 bases from J, with 6 bases in between. Here the CDR3 reads CASSYAYNTGELFF. For the CDR3, the DNA is TGTGCCAGCAGTTACGCCTATAACACCGGGGAGCTGTTTTTT.

This chain uses TRBV5-1 with TRBJ2-5; 8 bases line up with TRBD2. V dropped 5 bases and J dropped 0; count of bases not matched to a gene: 6. CDR3 length: 15 amino acids. Germline assignment: CDR1 SGHRS and CDR2 YFSETQ. The CDR3 reads CASSPSGGHQETQYF. The CDR3, as DNA: TGCGCCAGCAGTCCGAGCGGGGGTCACCAAGAGACCCAGTACTTC.

The chain employs TRBV5-1 and TRBJ2-3; a possible D gene is TRBD1 (6 bases). Germline CDR1 SGHRS, CDR2 YFSETQ. The length of the CDR3 is 15 residues. V was pared by 4 bases and J by 0 bases, with 12 bases between. CDR3 nucleotides: TGCGCCAGCAGCCGCGATGGACAGAGCACAGATACGCAGTATTTT. This encodes CASSRDGQSTDTQYF.

V usage is TRBV5-1 and J usage is TRBJ2-3; D remains unclear. CDR1 and CDR2 (germline): SGHRS, YFSETQ. The CDR3 extends over 14 amino acids. The V and J ends lost 4 bases and 0 bases respectively, with 9 bases between them. This CDR3 is CASSPQVSTDTQYF. The CDR3, as DNA: TGCGCCAGCAGCCCCCAGGTTAGCACAGATACGCAGTATTTT.

The chain combines TRBV3-1 (or the pseudogene TRBV3-2) with TRBJ2-1, with 7 bases matching TRBD2. Germline trimming cut 4 bases from V and 3 bases from J; bases unmatched to any gene: 9. Germline CDR1 and CDR2: LGHDT and YNNKEL (reference sequence). There are 16 residues in the CDR3. CDR3 sequence: CASSPRGLAVYNEQFF. In nucleotides, the CDR3 is TGTGCCAGCAGCCCCCGTGGGCTAGCGGTCTACAATGAGCAGTTCTTC.

The V call is TRBV5-1, the J call TRBJ2-4, with D maybe TRBD2 (5 bases). Per the germline V gene, CDR1 is SGHRS and CDR2 is YFSETQ. CDR3 size: 16 residues. V was cut by 4 bases and J by 0 bases, with 14 bases left in between. The CDR3 here is CASSPPDGIAKNIQYF. CDR3 DNA: TGCGCCAGCAGCCCCCCAGACGGGATAGCCAAAAACATTCAGTACTTC.

The chain couples TRBV5-6 to TRBJ1-2, with unresolved D. The germline V gene has CDR1 SGHDT and CDR2 YYEEEE. V was trimmed by 4 bases and J by 4 bases, leaving 14 bases between them. This CDR3 region has 14 residues. The CDR3 DNA is TGTGCCAGCAGCATCTTCGGAGCTTTCTATGGCTACACCTTC. Its protein is CASSIFGAFYGYTF.

The chain carries TRBV28 and TRBJ2-3; D might be TRBD2 (5 bases). The germline V gene has CDR1 MDHEN and CDR2 SYDVKM. The CDR3 has 14 residues. V was trimmed by 4 bases and J by 3 bases, leaving 11 bases between them. CDR3 DNA sequence: TGTGCCAGCAGTTCCCCGGGGTTAACAGATACGCAGTATTTT. As protein: CASSSPGLTDTQYF.

The chain carries TRBV30 and TRBJ2-7; 10 bases match TRBD2. CDR3 size: 14 residues. From germline, CDR1 is GTSNPN and CDR2 SVGIG (reference sequence). V lost 0 bases and J lost 7; bases outside the gene matches: 6. CDR3 nucleotides: TGTGCCTGGAGTGTAAAGAGCGGGGGGGAGGAGCAGTACTTC. As protein: CAWSVKSGGEEQYF.

This clone was seen a handful of times. The chain uses TRBV6-6 and TRBJ2-5; D is unresolved. The germline V gene has CDR1 MNHNY and CDR2 SVGAGI (reference sequence). The CDR3 loop spans 15 amino acids. Between the trimmed V and J ends, which lost 6 bases and 2 bases, there was a span of 16 bases. CDR3 nucleotide sequence: TGTGCCAGCAGCGTAACTCCAGAGAGGCAAGAGACCCAGTACTTC. Translated, it gives CASSVTPERQETQYF.

The sample holds a few counts of this clone. V and J are TRBV5-4 and TRBJ1-2; D ambiguous. CDR1 and CDR2 from the germline V gene are SGHNT and YYREEE (reference sequence). Trimming took 0 bases from V and 6 from J, leaving 12 bases between them. The CDR3 has 14 residues. The CDR3 reads CASSLVSLEDGYTF. The CDR3 region has the DNA TGTGCCAGCAGCTTGGTTAGTCTAGAGGATGGCTACACCTTC. Complete variable domain (other parts from reference TRBV5-4 and TRBJ1-2): ETGVTQSPTHLIKTRGQQVTLRCSSQSGHNTVSWYQQALGQGPQFIFQYYREEENGRGNFPPRFSGLQFPNYSSELNVNALELDDSALYLCASSLVSLEDGYTFGSGTRLTVV.

The chain is built from TRBV7-9 and TRBJ1-2; 7 positions agree with TRBD1. V lost 3 bases, J lost 6 bases, and 1 base stayed unmatched. Germline lookup yields CDR1 SEHNR and CDR2 FQNEAQ (reference sequence). The CDR3 loop spans 12 amino acids. The CDR3 DNA reads as TGTGCCAGCAGCTTTGGGACAGATGGCTACACCTTC. Amino acid sequence: CASSFGTDGYTF. The whole variable domain, filled in from reference TRBV7-9 and TRBJ1-2, reads DTGVSQNPRHKITKRGQNVTFRCDPISEHNRLYWYRQTLGQGPEFLTYFQNEAQLEKSRLLSDRFSAERPKGSFSTLEIQRTEQGDSAMYLCASSFGTDGYTFGSGTRLTVV.